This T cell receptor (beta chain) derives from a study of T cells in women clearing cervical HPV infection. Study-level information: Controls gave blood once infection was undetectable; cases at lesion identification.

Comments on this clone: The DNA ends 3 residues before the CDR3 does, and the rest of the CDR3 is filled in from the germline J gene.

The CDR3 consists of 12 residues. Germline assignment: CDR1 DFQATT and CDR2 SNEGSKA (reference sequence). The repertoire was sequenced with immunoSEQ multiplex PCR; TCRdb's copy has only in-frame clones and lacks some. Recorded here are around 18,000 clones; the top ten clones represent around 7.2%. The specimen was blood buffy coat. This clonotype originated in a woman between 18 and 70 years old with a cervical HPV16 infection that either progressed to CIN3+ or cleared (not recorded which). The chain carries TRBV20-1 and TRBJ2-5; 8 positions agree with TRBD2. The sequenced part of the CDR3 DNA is TGCAGTGCTAGTCCGGGGGGGGGCACC. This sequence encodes CSASPGGGT. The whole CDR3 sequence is CSASPGGGTQYF.